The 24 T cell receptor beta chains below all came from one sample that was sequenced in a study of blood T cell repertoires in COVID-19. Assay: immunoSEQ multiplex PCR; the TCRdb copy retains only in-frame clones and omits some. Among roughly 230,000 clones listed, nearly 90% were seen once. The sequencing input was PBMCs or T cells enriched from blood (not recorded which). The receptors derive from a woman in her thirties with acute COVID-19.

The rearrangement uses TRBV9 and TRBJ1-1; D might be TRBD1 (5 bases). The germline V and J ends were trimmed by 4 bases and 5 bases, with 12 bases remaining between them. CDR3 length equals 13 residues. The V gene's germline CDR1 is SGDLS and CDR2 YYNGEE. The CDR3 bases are TGTGCCAGCAGCCTTTCAGACAGAACTGAAGCTTTCTTT. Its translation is CASSLSDRTEAFF.

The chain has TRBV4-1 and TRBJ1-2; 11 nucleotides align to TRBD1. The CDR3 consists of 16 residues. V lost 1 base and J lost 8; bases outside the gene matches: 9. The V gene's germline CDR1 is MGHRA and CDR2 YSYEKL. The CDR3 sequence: CASSQVGTGGPGGYTF. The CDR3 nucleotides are TGCGCCAGCAGCCAAGTTGGGACAGGGGGTCCTGGAGGCTACACCTTC.

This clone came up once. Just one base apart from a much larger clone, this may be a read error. The CDR3 spells CASSSGQGDYGYTF. In nucleotides, the CDR3 is TGTGCCAGCAGCTCCGGACAGGGCGACTATGGCTACACCTTC. The chain has TRBV7-8 and TRBJ1-2, with TRBD1 matching 8 bases. With 4 bases clipped from V and 3 bases from J, the junction kept 4 bases outside the gene matches. The CDR3 has 14 residues. Germline V lookup: CDR1 SGHVS, CDR2 FQNEAQ.

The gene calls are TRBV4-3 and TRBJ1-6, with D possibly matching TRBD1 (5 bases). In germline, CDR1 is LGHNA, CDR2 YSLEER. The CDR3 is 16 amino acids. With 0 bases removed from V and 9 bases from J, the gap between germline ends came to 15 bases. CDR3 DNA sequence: TGCGCCAGCAGCCAAGACGCCAGGGTCGGATTTTCACCCCTCCACTTT. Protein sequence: CASSQDARVGFSPLHF.

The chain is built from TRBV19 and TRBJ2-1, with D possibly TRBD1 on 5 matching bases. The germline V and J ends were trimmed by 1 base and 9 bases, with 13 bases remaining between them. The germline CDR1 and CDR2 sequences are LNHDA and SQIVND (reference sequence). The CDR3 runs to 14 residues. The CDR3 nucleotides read TGTGCCAGTAGTATAGCTGAAGGGGTCGTTGAGCAGTTCTTC. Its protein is CASSIAEGVVEQFF. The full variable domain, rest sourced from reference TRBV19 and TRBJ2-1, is DGGITQSPKYLFRKEGQNVTLSCEQNLNHDAMYWYRQDPGQGLRLIYYSQIVNDFQKGDIAEGYSVSREKKESFPLTVTSAQKNPTAFYLCASSIAEGVVEQFFGPGTRLTVL.

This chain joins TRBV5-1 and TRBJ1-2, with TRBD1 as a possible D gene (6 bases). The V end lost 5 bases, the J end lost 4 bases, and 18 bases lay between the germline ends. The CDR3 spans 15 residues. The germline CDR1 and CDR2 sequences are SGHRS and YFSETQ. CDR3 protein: CASSTNWTARYGYTF. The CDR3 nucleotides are TGCGCCAGCAGTACCAACTGGACAGCCCGCTATGGCTACACCTTC.

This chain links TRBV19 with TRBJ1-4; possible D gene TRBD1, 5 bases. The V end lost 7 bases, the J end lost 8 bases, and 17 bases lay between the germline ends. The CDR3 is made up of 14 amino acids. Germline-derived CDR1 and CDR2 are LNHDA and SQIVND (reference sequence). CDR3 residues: CASTISGIGEKLFF. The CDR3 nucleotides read TGTGCCAGTACCATCTCAGGGATTGGGGAAAAACTGTTTTTT.

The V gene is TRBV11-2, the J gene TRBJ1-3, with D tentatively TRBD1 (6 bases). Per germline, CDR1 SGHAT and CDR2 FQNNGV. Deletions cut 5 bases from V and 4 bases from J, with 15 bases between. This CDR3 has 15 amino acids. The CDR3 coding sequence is TGTGCCAGCAGCCCCAAAGGGGGGGTCGGAAACACCATATATTTT. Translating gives CASSPKGGVGNTIYF.

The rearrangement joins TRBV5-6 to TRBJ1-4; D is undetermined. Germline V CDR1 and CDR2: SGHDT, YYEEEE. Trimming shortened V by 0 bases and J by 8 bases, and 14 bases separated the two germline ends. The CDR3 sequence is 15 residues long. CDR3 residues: CASSLASERWEKLFF. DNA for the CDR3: TGTGCCAGCAGCTTGGCGTCGGAGAGATGGGAAAAACTGTTTTTT.

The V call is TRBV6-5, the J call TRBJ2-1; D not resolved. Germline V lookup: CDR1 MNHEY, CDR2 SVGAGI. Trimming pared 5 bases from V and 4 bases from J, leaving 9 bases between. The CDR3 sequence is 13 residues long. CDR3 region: CASSPRVYNEQFF. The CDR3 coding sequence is TGTGCCAGCAGTCCCCGCGTATACAATGAGCAGTTCTTC.

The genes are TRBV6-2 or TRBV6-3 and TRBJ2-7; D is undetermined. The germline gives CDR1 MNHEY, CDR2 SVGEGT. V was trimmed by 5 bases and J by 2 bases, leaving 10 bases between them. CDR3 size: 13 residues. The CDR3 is CASSTDLAYEQYF. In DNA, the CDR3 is TGTGCCAGCAGTACCGACTTGGCCTACGAGCAGTACTTC.

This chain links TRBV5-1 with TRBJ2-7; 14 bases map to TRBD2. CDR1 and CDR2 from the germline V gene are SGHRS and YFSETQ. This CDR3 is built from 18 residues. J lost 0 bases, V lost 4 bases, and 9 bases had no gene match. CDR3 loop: CASSGRTSGGLSSYEQYF. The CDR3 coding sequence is TGCGCCAGCAGCGGCCGGACTAGCGGGGGGCTGAGCTCCTACGAGCAGTACTTC.

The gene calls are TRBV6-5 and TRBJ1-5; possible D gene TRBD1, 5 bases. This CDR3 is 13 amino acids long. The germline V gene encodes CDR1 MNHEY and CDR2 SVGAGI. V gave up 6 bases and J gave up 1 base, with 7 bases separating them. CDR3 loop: CASRDTSNQPQHF. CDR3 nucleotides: TGTGCCAGCAGGGACACCAGCAATCAGCCCCAGCATTTT.

CDR3 sequence reads: CASSLFGDRLGEQFF. For the CDR3, the DNA is TGTGCCAGCAGCCTGTTCGGGGACAGGCTGGGTGAGCAGTTCTTC. The rearrangement uses TRBV7-2 and TRBJ2-1; TRBD1 aligns across 8 bases. There are 15 residues in the CDR3. Germline CDR1 SGHTA, CDR2 FQGNSA. The J segment lost 9 bases and the V segment lost 5 bases, leaving 12 bases of the junction unmatched.

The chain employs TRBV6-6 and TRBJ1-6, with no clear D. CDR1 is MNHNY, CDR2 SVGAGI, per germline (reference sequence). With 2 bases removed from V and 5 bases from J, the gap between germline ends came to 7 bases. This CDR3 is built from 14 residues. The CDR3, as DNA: TGTGCCAGCAGTTACGTGGCAGATAATTCACCCCTCCACTTT. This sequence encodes CASSYVADNSPLHF.

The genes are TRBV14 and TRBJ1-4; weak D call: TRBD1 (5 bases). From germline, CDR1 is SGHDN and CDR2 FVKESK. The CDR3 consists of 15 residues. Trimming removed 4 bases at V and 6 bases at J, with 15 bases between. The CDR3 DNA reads TGTGCCAGCAGCCTCCACCAGGGAGGGGATGAAAAACTGTTTTTT. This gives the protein CASSLHQGGDEKLFF. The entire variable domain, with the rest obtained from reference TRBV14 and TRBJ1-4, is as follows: EAGVTQFPSHSVIEKGQTVTLRCDPISGHDNLYWYRRVMGKEIKFLLHFVKESKQDESGMPNNRFLAERTGGTYSTLKVQPAELEDSGVYFCASSLHQGGDEKLFFGSGTQLSVL.

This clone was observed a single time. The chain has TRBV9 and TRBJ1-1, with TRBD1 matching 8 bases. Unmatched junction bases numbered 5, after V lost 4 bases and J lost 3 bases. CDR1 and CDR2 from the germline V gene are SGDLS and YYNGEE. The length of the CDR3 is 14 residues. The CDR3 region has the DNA TGTGCCAGCAGCACGGACAGGGCATACACTGAAGCTTTCTTT. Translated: CASSTDRAYTEAFF.

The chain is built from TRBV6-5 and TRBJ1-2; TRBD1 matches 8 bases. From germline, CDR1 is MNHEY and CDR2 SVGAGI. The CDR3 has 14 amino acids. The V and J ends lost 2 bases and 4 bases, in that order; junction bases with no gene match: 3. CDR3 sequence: CASSYLGQGYGYTF. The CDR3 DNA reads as TGTGCCAGCAGTTACCTCGGACAGGGCTATGGCTACACCTTC.

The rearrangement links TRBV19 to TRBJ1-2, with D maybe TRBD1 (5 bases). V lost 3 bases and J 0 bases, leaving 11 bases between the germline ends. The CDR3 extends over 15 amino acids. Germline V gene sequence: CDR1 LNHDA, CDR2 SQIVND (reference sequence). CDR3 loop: CASSIKGTANYGYTF. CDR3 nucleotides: TGTGCCAGTAGTATTAAGGGGACTGCTAACTATGGCTACACCTTC.

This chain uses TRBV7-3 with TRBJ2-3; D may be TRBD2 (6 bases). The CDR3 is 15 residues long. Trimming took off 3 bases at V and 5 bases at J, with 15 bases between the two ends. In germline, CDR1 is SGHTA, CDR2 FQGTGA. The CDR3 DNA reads TGTGCCAGCAGCTTGGACATAGCGGTATTAGATACGCAGTATTTT. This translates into CASSLDIAVLDTQYF.

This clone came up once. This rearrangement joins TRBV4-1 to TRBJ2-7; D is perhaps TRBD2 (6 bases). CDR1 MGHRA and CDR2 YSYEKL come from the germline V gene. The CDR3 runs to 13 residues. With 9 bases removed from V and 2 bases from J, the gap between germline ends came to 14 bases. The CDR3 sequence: CASSGANPYEQYF. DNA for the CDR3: TGCGCCAGTTCGGGAGCTAATCCCTACGAGCAGTACTTC.

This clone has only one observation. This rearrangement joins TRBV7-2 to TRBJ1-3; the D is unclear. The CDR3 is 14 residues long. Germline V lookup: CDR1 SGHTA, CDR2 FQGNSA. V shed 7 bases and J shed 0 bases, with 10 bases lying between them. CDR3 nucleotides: TGTGCCAGCACCCTATTGCTCTCTGGAAACACCATATATTTT. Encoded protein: CASTLLLSGNTIYF.

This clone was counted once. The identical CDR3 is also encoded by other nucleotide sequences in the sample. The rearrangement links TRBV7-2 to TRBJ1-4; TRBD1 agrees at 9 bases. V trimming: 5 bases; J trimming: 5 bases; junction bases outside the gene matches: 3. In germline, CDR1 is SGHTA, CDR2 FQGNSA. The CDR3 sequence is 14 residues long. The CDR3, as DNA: TGTGCCAGCAGCCCGGACAGGGGAAATGAAAAACTGTTTTTT. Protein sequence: CASSPDRGNEKLFF.

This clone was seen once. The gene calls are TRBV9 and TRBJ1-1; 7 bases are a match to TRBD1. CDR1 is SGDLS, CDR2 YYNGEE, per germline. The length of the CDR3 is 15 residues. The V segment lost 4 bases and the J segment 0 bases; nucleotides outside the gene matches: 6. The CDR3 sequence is CASSSRTGLNTEAFF. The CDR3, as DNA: TGTGCCAGCAGCTCGAGGACAGGACTGAACACTGAAGCTTTCTTT.